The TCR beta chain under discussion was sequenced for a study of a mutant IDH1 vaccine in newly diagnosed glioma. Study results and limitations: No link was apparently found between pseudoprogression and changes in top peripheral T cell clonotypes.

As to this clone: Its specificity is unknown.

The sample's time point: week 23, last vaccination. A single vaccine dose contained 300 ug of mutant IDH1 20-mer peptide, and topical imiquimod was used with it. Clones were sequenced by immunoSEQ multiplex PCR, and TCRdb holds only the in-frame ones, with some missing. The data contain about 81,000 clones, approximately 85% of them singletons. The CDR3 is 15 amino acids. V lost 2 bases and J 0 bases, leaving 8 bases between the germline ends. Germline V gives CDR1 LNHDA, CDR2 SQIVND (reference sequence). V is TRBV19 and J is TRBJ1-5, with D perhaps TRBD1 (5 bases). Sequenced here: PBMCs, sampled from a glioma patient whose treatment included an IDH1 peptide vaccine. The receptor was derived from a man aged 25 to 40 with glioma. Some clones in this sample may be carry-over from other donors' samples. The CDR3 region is CASSIKGDSNQPQHF. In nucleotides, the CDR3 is TGTGCCAGTAGTATAAAAGGGGATAGCAATCAGCCCCAGCATTTT.